This TCR beta chain originates from a study of beta chain features in type 1 diabetes. Whole-study results and caveats: Patients with Type 1 diabetes showed moderately but significantly shorter TCRB CDR3s in all four CD4+ subsets.

Reverse transcribing all isolated RNA meant expressed TCRB transcripts were sequenced. TCRdb's copy holds only in-frame clones and misses some; the assay was immunoSEQ multiplex PCR. The sample lists 200,000 to 300,000 clones; approximately 15% were seen once. Comment on this clone: What it binds is unknown.

V dropped 4 bases and J dropped 0 bases, with 7 bases sitting between them. This CDR3 spans 15 amino acids. Germline-derived CDR1 and CDR2 are MNHEY and SMNVEV (reference sequence). The rearrangement uses TRBV27 and TRBJ2-6; possibly TRBD2 for D (5 bases). The sequence was collected from a man in his thirties or forties with type 1 diabetes. The material sequenced was naive CD4+ T cells from blood. Written as DNA, the CDR3 is TGTGCCAGCAGTTCCGAGGGCTCTGGGGCCAACGTCCTGACTTTC. Its protein product is CASSSEGSGANVLTF.